This is a list of T cell receptor beta chains from one sample in a study of blood T cell repertoires in COVID-19. Sequencing was performed with immunoSEQ multiplex PCR; in TCRdb, only in-frame clones are kept and a portion is missing. The table includes roughly 500,000 clones, roughly 87% detected once. Specimen: peripheral blood. These receptors were taken from a man aged 18 to 29 with COVID-19, enrolled during active disease. The CDR3 runs from the conserved cysteine through the conserved F or W. D genes are given only for firm matches. Only some rows state a clone size, as once, few, many or a class for expanded clones.

TGCGCCAGCAGCTTGGGACTAGCGGGAGTTGGGGCCAACGTCCTGACTTTC,CASSLGLAGVGANVLTF,few,TRBD2,TRBV5-1,TRBJ2-6
TGCACCAGCAGTCGCCCAGGACAGGCGAACTACGAGCAGTACTTC,CTSSRPGQANYEQYF,NA,NA,TRBV1,TRBJ2-7
TGTGCCAGCAGCTTTAGCGGAAACTCCTACAATGAGCAGTTCTTC,CASSFSGNSYNEQFF,NA,NA,TRBV7-2,TRBJ2-1
TGTGCCAGCAGCCTTCCGGACATCTCCTACGAGCAGTACTTC,CASSLPDISYEQYF,NA,NA,TRBV28,TRBJ2-7
TGTGCCACCCAGAAGGAGGATAACTATGGCTACACCTTC,CATQKEDNYGYTF,NA,NA,TRBV25-1,TRBJ1-2
TGTGCCAGCAGCCCACTCGGGAGGACAGGGTTAGCTAACTATGGCTACACCTTC,CASSPLGRTGLANYGYTF,NA,TRBD1,TRBV4-2,TRBJ1-2
TGTGCCACCAAAGCGGAGAGCACAGATACGCAGTATTTT,CATKAESTDTQYF,NA,NA,TRBV24-1,TRBJ2-3
TGCAGCGTTGAAGATCGACAACGCTTTAGCACAGATACGCAGTATTTT,CSVEDRQRFSTDTQYF,NA,NA,TRBV29-1,TRBJ2-3
TGTGCCAGCAGTGAGCATGGGACTAGCGGTTCCGAGCAGTACTTC,CASSEHGTSGSEQYF,once,TRBD2,TRBV25-1,TRBJ2-7
TGTGCCAGCAGACCCAGTCAGGTGAACACTGAAGCTTTCTTT,CASRPSQVNTEAFF,NA,NA,TRBV5-4,TRBJ1-1
TGTGCCACCAGCAACGGTGGGGCCAACGTCCTGACTTTC,CATSNGGANVLTF,NA,NA,TRBV24-1,TRBJ2-6
TGTGCCAGCAGTTACCCAGGACAGGGTCAAGATGAGCAGTTCTTC,CASSYPGQGQDEQFF,NA,TRBD1,TRBV6-5,TRBJ2-1
TGTGCCAGCAGCCCGGGACCGGCGGGGACCTACGAGCAGTACTTC,CASSPGPAGTYEQYF,NA,NA,TRBV7-2,TRBJ2-7
TGTGCCAGCAGGGGGCTCTCATATGAGCAGTTCTTC,CASRGLSYEQFF,once,NA,TRBV12-3/TRBV12-4,TRBJ2-1
TGTGCCAGCAGTCGACTAGTAAAGACATACAATGAGCAGTTCTTC,CASSRLVKTYNEQFF,NA,NA,TRBV2,TRBJ2-1
TGTGCCAGCAGCTTGACAGGGGGGAACGAGCAGTTCTTC,CASSLTGGNEQFF,NA,TRBD1,TRBV27,TRBJ2-1
TGTGCCAGCAGGGGATCCGGGACAGCTCAAGAGACCCAGTACTTC,CASRGSGTAQETQYF,NA,TRBD1,TRBV28,TRBJ2-5
TGTGCCAGCACCAATCAGGGGTGGGGCACAGATACGCAGTATTTT,CASTNQGWGTDTQYF,NA,NA,TRBV25-1,TRBJ2-3
TGTGCCAGCAGTGAGAGCGGGAGGGCCGGCGGGGAGCTGTTTTTT,CASSESGRAGGELFF,once,TRBD2,TRBV25-1,TRBJ2-2